This note documents a single T cell receptor (beta chain) sequence. The PCR was carried out with 60 Vbeta primers and 13 Jbeta primers. Clones were sequenced by immunoSEQ multiplex PCR, and TCRdb holds only the in-frame ones, with some missing. The sample yields more than 140,000 clones, over 70% seen once. The CDR3 length is 19 residues. With 1 base removed from V and 4 bases from J, the gap between germline ends came to 23 bases. Germline CDR1 is SGHVS and CDR2 is FQNEAQ. These data originate in a study of cytomegalovirus exposure and HLA in healthy donors. The rearrangement uses TRBV7-8 and TRBJ1-5; no clear D gene. Source material: PBMCs. The TCR sequence derives from a man aged 25-45 years in good health and CMV-seropositive. The DNA for the CDR3 is TGTGCCAGCAGCTTAGTTGGTGGAGGGATCAAGTTCCTTAATCAGCCCCAGCATTTT. Translation: CASSLVGGGIKFLNQPQHF.